This T cell receptor beta chain was sequenced during a study of Graves' ophthalmopathy and Graves' hyperthyroidism. Losses at the gene ends were 6 bases for V and 4 bases for J; bases not matched to a gene: 4. The germline V gene encodes CDR1 MGHDK and CDR2 SYGVNS. This CDR3 is 15 amino acids long. Researchers took RNA transcripts and amplified TCR beta CDR3 regions from them. Scientists carried out first-round RT-PCR using HTBI primers and then a second-round multiplex PCR. TCRdb independently ran MiXCR on the multiplex PCR reads; one entry per CDR3 protein. Among approximately 1.2 million distinct CDR3 sequences listed, 36% were seen once. Recruitment covered hyperthyroidism patients aged 18 to 65 whose new diagnosis was of under 2 months' duration. Patients with other autoimmune diseases, uncontrolled infections, pregnancy or lactation were excluded. Thyroid ultrasound, orbital computed tomography, TRAb, serum thyroxine and clinical symptoms formed the basis of diagnosis.

Whole-study results and caveats: Blood also harbored most expanded thyroid clonotypes above 0.001 frequency.

This clonotype was observed a handful of times. Its specificity is unknown. The TCR originated in an adult man with Graves' hyperthyroidism. Material: peripheral blood or thyroid tissue (not recorded which). The chain uses TRBV25-1 and TRBJ2-2; 11 positions match TRBD2. The CDR3 loop reads CASSHSGRATGELFF. The CDR3 DNA reads TGTGCCAGCAGCCATAGCGGGAGGGCCACCGGGGAGCTGTTTTTT.